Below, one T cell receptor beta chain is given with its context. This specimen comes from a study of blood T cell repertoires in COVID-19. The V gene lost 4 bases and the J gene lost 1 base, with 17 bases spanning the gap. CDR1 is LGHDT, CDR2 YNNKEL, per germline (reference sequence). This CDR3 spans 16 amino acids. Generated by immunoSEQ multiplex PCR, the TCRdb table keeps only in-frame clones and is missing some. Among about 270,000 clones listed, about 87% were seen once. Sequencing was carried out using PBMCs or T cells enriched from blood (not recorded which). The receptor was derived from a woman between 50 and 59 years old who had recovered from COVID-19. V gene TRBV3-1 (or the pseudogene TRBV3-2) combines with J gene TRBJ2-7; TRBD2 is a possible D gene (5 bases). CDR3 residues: CASSPPRDAISYEQYF. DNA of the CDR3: TGTGCCAGCAGCCCCCCGAGGGATGCCATATCCTACGAGCAGTACTTC.